Reported below is one TCR beta chain. What antigen it recognizes has not been identified. Within one base of it there is no much larger clone, and no base qualities were kept. The CDR3 runs 16 residues from the cysteine to the phenylalanine. The sequence is cut down to CDR3 DNA, 48 bases in frame from base 1. Clipping removes 4 bases from V and 7 bases from J, with 13 as the unmatched junction base count. Sequences SGHRS (CDR1) and YFSETQ (CDR2) are obtained from the germline V gene. The entry originates in a study of blood T cell repertoires in COVID-19 (dated by TCRdb to the early 2020s). With respect to the entire study: The collaborator samples originated in the United States, Italy and Spain and spanned the acute and convalescent phases of COVID-19. The prospective study material was composed of cDNA or gDNA derived from T cells, B-cell-depleted T cells, or PBMCs. The dataset comprised deeply sampled blood TCRbeta repertoires from subjects exposed to, actively infected with, or recovered from COVID-19. The repertoires were released in a freely available public database intended as a resource for research on the immune response to SARS-CoV-2. The samples were drawn from the first 160 participants of the ongoing ImmuneRACE study and from 950 to 1,500 subjects provided by 6 global collaborators. A de-identified subject ID, COVID-19 status, age in years and sex were almost always included in the sample metadata. Where available, HLA class I and class II types were taken from metadata supplied by the sample provider and were not determined by assay-based typing.

Results the study describes overall, beyond this receptor: The quantity of clinical and demographic metadata differed by source and by participant and was supplied without curation.

The immunoSEQ Assay, a bias-controlled multiplex PCR, was used to amplify TCRbeta CDR3 regions from genomic DNA. The source study handled its data this way. Nucleated cell counts per sample were estimated from amplification of reference gene primers within the assay. Sequence reads were collapsed and filtered to measure the absolute abundance of every unique TCRbeta CDR3 rearrangement. Productive Simpson clonality was computed per sample as the square root of Simpson's diversity index over productive rearrangements. The table comes from immuneACCESS by way of TCRdb, which keeps in-frame sequences with V and J called. Part of the clones is missing from these tables; in studies checked, under half for an unresolved V gene and the rest for unknown reasons. V and J calls and clone size come straight from that table; D and trimming were deduced from the DNA. The sample table records 100,000 or so clones; approximately 89% of these occur just once. The top ten constitute 11% of the sample.

Each collaborating institution followed its own protocols to collect whole blood in K2EDTA tubes. For TCRbeta analysis, collaborators shipped samples in one of three forms: frozen whole blood, isolated PBMCs, or DNA extracted from either of those sample types. This chain joins TRBV5-1 to TRBJ2-1, with 8 bases in between that match TRBD1. The receptor was derived from a young woman with acute or convalescent COVID-19. Sequencing input: peripheral blood. The CDR3 is CASSHWGQDGRNEQFF. The nucleotide sequence is TGCGCCAGCAGCCACTGGGGACAGGATGGACGTAATGAGCAGTTCTTC. The CDR3, completed at both ends by the reference TRBV5-1 and TRBJ2-1 genes, gives the full variable domain KAGVTQTPRYLIKTRGQQVTLSCSPISGHRSVSWYQQTPGQGLQFLFEYFSETQRNKGNFPGRFSGRQFSNSRSEMNVSTLELGDSALYLCASSHWGQDGRNEQFFGPGTRLTVL.